This TCR beta chain was recovered during a study of cytomegalovirus exposure and HLA in healthy donors. Assay: immunoSEQ multiplex PCR; the TCRdb copy retains only in-frame clones and omits some. This table has about 180,000 clones, approximately 81% appearing once. Per the germline V gene, CDR1 is SGHNT and CDR2 is YENEEA. Trimming shortened V by 0 bases and J by 0 bases, and 12 bases separated the two germline ends. This CDR3 contains 16 residues. The gene calls are TRBV11-3 and TRBJ2-7; possible D gene TRBD2, 6 bases. The TCR originated in a man younger than 35 in good health and CMV-seropositive. Sequenced sample: PBMCs. The CDR3 region has the DNA TGTGCCAGCAGCTTAGAACGGACGGGGGTCTCCTACGAGCAGTACTTC. The encoded protein is CASSLERTGVSYEQYF. Complete variable domain (other parts from reference TRBV11-3 and TRBJ2-7): EAGVVQSPRYKIIEKKQPVAFWCNPISGHNTLYWYLQNLGQGPELLIRYENEEAVDDSQLPKDRFSAERLKGVDSTLKIQPAELGDSAVYLCASSLERTGVSYEQYFGPGTRLTVT.